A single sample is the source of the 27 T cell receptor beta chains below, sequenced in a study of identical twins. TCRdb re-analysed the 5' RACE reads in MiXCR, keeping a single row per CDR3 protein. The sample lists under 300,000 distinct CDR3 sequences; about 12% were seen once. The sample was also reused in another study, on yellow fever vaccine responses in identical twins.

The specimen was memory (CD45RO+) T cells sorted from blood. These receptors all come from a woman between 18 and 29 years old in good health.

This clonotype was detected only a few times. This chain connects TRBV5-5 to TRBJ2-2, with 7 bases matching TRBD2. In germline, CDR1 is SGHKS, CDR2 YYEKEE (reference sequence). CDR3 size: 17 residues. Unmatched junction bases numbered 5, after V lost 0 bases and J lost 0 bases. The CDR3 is CASSLALAAPNTGELFF. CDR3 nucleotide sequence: TGTGCCAGCAGCTTGGCCCTAGCGGCGCCGAACACCGGGGAGCTGTTTTTT.

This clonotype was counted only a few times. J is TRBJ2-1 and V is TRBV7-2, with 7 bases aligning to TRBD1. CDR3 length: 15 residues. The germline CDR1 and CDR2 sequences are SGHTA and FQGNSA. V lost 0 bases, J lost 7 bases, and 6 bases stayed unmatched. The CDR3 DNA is TGTGCCAGCAGCTTAGCCCCAGGGGGTAATAATGAGCAGTTCTTC. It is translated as CASSLAPGGNNEQFF.

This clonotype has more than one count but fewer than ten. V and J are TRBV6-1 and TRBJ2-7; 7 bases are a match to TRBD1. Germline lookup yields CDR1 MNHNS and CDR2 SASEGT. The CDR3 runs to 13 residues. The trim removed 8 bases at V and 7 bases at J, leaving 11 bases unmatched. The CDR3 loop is CASHTGAVTEQYF. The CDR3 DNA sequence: TGTGCCAGCCATACAGGGGCCGTCACTGAGCAGTACTTC.

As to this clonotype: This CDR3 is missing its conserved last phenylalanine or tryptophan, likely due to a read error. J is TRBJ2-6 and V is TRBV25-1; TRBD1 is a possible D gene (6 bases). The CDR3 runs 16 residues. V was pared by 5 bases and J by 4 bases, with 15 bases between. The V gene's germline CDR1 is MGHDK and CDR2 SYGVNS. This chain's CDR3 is CASSPLQGSGANVLTS. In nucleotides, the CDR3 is TGTGCCAGCAGTCCTCTACAGGGCTCCGGGGCCAACGTCCTGACTTCC.

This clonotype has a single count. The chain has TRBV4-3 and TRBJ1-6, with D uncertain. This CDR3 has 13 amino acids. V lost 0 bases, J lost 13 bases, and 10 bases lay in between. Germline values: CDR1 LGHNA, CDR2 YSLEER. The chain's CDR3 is CASSQDIRGPLHF. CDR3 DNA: TGCGCCAGCAGCCAAGATATCCGAGGTCCCCTCCACTTT.

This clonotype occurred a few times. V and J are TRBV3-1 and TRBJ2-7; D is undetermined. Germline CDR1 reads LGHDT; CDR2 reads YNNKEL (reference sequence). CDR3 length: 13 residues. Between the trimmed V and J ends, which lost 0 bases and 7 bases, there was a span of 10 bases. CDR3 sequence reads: CASSQDFRTEQYF. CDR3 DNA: TGTGCCAGCAGCCAAGATTTTAGGACGGAGCAGTACTTC.

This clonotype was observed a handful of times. In DNA form, the CDR3 reads TGTGCCAGCAGTTCAAGGACATGGCGGAATGAAAAACTGTTTTTT. Its protein is CASSSRTWRNEKLFF. The V gene is TRBV6-2 or TRBV6-3, the J gene TRBJ1-4; possibly TRBD1 for D (5 bases). Trimming pared 4 bases from V and 5 bases from J, leaving 14 bases between. The CDR3 spans 15 residues. Germline V gene sequence: CDR1 MNHEY, CDR2 SVGEGT.

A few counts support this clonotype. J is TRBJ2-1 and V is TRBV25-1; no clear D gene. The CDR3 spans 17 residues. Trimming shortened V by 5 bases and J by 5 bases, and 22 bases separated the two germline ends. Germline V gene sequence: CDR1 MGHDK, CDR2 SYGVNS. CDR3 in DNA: TGTGCCAGCAGTAGAGAAGGTGGACCAGGACCGGACAATGAGCAGTTCTTC. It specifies CASSREGGPGPDNEQFF.

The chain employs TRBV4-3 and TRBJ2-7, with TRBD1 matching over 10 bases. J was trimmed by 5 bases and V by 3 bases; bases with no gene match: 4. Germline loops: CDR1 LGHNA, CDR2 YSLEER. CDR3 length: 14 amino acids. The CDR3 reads CASSHGTGVHEQYF. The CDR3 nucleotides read TGCGCCAGCAGCCACGGGACAGGGGTCCACGAGCAGTACTTC.

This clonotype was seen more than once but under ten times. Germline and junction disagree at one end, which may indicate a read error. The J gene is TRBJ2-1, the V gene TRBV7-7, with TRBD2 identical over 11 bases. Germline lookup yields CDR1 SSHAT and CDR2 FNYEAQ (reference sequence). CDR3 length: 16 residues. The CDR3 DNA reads TGTGCTAGCAGCAAGGGGACTAGCGGCCCCCACAATGAGCAGTTCTTC. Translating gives CASSKGTSGPHNEQFF.

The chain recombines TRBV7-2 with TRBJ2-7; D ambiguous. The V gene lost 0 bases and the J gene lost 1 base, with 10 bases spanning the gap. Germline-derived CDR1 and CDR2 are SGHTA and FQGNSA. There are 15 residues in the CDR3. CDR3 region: CASSLAGQASYEQYF. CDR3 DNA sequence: TGTGCCAGCAGCTTAGCGGGTCAGGCTTCCTACGAGCAGTACTTC.

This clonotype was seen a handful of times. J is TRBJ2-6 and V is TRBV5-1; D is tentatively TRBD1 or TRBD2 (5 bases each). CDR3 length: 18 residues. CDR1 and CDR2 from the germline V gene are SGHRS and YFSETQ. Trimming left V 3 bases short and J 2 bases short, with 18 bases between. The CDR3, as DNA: TGCGCCAGCAGCTCTCCGGGACGGAGTACACCTGGGGCCAACGTCCTGACTTTC. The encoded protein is CASSSPGRSTPGANVLTF. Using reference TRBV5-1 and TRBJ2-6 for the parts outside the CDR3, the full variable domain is KAGVTQTPRYLIKTRGQQVTLSCSPISGHRSVSWYQQTPGQGLQFLFEYFSETQRNKGNFPGRFSGRQFSNSRSEMNVSTLELGDSALYLCASSSPGRSTPGANVLTFGAGSRLTVL.

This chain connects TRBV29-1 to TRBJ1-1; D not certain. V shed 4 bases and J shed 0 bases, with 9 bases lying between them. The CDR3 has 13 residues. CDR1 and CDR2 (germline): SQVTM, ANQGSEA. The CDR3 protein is CSVAQLMNTEAFF. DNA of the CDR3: TGCAGCGTTGCACAACTTATGAACACTGAAGCTTTCTTT.

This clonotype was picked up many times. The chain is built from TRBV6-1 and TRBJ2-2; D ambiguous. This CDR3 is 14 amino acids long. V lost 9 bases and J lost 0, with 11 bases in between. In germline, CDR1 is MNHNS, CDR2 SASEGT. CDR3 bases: TGTGCCAGTAAAGAAATATCGAACACCGGGGAGCTGTTTTTT. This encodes CASKEISNTGELFF.

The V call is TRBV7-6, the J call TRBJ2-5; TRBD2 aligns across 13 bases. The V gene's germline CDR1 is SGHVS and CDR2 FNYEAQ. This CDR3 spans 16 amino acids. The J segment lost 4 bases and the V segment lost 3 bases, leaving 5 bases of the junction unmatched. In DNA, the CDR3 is TGTGCCAGCAGCTTTGCTCGACTAGCGGGAGGAGAGACCCAGTACTTC. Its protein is CASSFARLAGGETQYF.

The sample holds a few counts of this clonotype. CDR3 sequence: CASSHMDRGQSPLHF. The CDR3 DNA reads TGCGCCAGCAGCCATATGGACAGGGGGCAATCACCCCTCCACTTT. The chain couples TRBV4-1 to TRBJ1-6; 11 bases fit TRBD1. V dropped 3 bases and J dropped 10; count of bases not matched to a gene: 5. The germline V gene encodes CDR1 MGHRA and CDR2 YSYEKL. The CDR3 is 15 residues long.

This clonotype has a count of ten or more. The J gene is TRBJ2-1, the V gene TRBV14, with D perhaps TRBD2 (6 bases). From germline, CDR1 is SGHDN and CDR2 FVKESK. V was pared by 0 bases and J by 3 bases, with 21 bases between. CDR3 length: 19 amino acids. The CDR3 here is CASSQDPPSALFGYNEQFF. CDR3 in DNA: TGTGCCAGCAGCCAAGACCCCCCTAGCGCACTGTTTGGCTACAATGAGCAGTTCTTC. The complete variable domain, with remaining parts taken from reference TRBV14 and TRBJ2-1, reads EAGVTQFPSHSVIEKGQTVTLRCDPISGHDNLYWYRRVMGKEIKFLLHFVKESKQDESGMPNNRFLAERTGGTYSTLKVQPAELEDSGVYFCASSQDPPSALFGYNEQFFGPGTRLTVL.

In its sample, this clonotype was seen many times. The CDR3 protein is CASSYSGKSYEQYF. CDR3 in DNA: TGTGCCAGCAGTTACTCAGGGAAGTCCTACGAGCAGTACTTC. The V and J genes are TRBV6-5 and TRBJ2-7; D remains ambiguous. Germline CDR1 MNHEY, CDR2 SVGAGI. The CDR3 totals 14 residues. The germline V and J ends were trimmed by 0 bases and 1 base, with 7 bases remaining between them.

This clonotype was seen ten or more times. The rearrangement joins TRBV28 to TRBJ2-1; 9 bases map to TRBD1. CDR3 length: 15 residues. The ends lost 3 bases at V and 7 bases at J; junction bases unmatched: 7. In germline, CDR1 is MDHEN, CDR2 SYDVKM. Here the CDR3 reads CASSLSDRGLNEQFF. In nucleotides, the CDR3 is TGTGCCAGCAGTTTGAGTGACAGGGGGTTAAATGAGCAGTTCTTC.

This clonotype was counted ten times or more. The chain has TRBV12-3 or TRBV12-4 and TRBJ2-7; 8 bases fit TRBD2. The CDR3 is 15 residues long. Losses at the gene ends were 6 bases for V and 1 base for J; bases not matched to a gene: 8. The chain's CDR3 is CASSQAGVASYEQYF. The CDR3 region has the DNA TGTGCCAGCAGCCAAGCGGGAGTCGCTTCCTACGAGCAGTACTTC.

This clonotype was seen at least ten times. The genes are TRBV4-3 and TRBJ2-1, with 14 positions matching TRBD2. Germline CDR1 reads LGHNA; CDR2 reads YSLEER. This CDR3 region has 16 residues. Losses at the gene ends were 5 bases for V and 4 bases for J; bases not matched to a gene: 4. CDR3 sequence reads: CASSSTSGGEYNEQFF. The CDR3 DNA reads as TGCGCCAGCAGCTCGACTAGCGGGGGGGAATACAATGAGCAGTTCTTC.

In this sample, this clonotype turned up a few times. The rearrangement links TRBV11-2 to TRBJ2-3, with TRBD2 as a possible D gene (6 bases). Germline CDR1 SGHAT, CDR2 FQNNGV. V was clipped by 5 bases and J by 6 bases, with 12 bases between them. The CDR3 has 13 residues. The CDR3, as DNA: TGTGCCAGCAGCCAGAAAAGCGGGGATACGCAGTATTTT. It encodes CASSQKSGDTQYF.

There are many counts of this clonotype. In DNA, the CDR3 is TGTGCCAGCAGCTTATCAGGACAGGGGGGAACCGGGGAGCTGTTTTTT. This translates into CASSLSGQGGTGELFF. The rearrangement uses TRBV11-3 and TRBJ2-2; 10 bases match TRBD1. Germline V gene data show CDR1 as SGHNT and CDR2 as YENEEA. Trimming took 2 bases from V and 5 from J; bases not matched to a gene: 5. The CDR3 is 16 residues long. Together with reference TRBV11-3 and TRBJ2-2, the CDR3 gives the full variable domain: EAGVVQSPRYKIIEKKQPVAFWCNPISGHNTLYWYLQNLGQGPELLIRYENEEAVDDSQLPKDRFSAERLKGVDSTLKIQPAELGDSAVYLCASSLSGQGGTGELFFGEGSRLTVL.

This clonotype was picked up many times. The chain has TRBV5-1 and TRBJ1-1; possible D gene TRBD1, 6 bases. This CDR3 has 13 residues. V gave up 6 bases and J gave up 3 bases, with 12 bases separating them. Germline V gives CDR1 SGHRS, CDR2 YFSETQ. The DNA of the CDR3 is TGCGCCAGCAATTCTCCAGGGGACACTGAAGCTTTCTTT. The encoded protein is CASNSPGDTEAFF.

CDR3: CASSLDRVDGELFF. CDR3 nucleotide sequence: TGCGCCAGCAGCTTGGACAGGGTAGACGGGGAGCTGTTTTTT. The chain couples TRBV5-1 to TRBJ2-2, with a possible D match to TRBD1 (6 bases). Trimming removed 0 bases from V and 7 bases from J, with 10 bases in between. CDR1 is SGHRS and CDR2 is YFSETQ in the germline V gene. The CDR3 is made up of 14 amino acids.

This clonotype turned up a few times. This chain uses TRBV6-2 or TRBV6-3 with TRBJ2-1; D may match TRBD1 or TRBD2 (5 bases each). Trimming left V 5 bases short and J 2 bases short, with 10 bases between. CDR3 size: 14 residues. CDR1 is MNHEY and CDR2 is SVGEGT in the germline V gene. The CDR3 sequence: CASSAGTPYNEQFF. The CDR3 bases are TGTGCCAGCAGTGCCGGGACCCCCTACAATGAGCAGTTCTTC.

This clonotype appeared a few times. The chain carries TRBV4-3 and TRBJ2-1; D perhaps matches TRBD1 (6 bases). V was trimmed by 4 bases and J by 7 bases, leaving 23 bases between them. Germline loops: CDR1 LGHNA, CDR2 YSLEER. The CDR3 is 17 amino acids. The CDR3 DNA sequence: TGCGCCAGCAGCCGTAACAGGGCTGGGACACACCGTAATGAGCAGTTCTTC. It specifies CASSRNRAGTHRNEQFF.